A selection of T cell receptor beta chains follows, all from one sample in a study of Graves' ophthalmopathy and Graves' hyperthyroidism. MiXCR was run by TCRdb on the multiplex PCR reads, yielding one entry per CDR3 protein. The sample lists roughly 700,000 distinct CDR3 sequences, around 40% occurring once. Material for sequencing was peripheral blood. The receptors stem from an adult man with Graves' ophthalmopathy. Each CDR3 is given with its conserved first and last residue. The order of the fields is clone size, D gene, J gene, V gene, CDR3 protein, CDR3 DNA. D genes are given only for firm matches. Only part of the rows carry a size: once, few, many, or a class if the clone is expanded.

abundance: .; d_gene: .; j_gene: TRBJ1-4; v_gene: TRBV3-1; CDR3aa: CASGRREKLFF; CDR3nt: TGTGCCAGCGGAAGAAGGGAAAAACTGTTTTTT
abundance: many; d_gene: TRBD1; j_gene: TRBJ2-7; v_gene: TRBV14; CDR3aa: CASSQATGGAYEQYF; CDR3nt: TGTGCCAGCAGCCAGGCGACAGGGGGGGCCTACGAGCAGTACTTC
abundance: many; d_gene: .; j_gene: TRBJ1-4; v_gene: TRBV10-3; CDR3aa: CAISAGTATNEKLFF; CDR3nt: TGTGCCATCAGTGCGGGGACGGCAACTAATGAAAAACTGTTTTTT
abundance: few; d_gene: .; j_gene: TRBJ1-6; v_gene: TRBV6-5; CDR3aa: CASSPSLPYNSPLHF; CDR3nt: TGTGCCAGCAGCCCATCATTGCCCTATAATTCACCCCTCCACTTT
abundance: many; d_gene: .; j_gene: TRBJ1-2; v_gene: TRBV4-2; CDR3aa: CASRHGQSYGYTF; CDR3nt: TGTGCCAGCAGGCACGGGCAGTCGTATGGCTACACCTTC
abundance: many; d_gene: .; j_gene: TRBJ2-6; v_gene: TRBV20-1; CDR3aa: CSARDWSSNVLTF; CDR3nt: TGCAGTGCTAGAGATTGGTCTAGCAACGTCCTGACTTTC
abundance: .; d_gene: .; j_gene: TRBJ2-7; v_gene: TRBV12-3/TRBV12-4; CDR3aa: CASSLQGPFYEQYF; CDR3nt: TGTGCCAGCAGTTTACAGGGTCCCTTCTACGAGCAGTACTTC
abundance: many; d_gene: TRBD2; j_gene: TRBJ2-5; v_gene: TRBV29-1; CDR3aa: CSVASGETQYF; CDR3nt: TGCAGCGTCGCTAGCGGGGAGACCCAGTACTTC
abundance: once; d_gene: TRBD1; j_gene: TRBJ2-7; v_gene: TRBV27; CDR3aa: CASSLRGIRDRGIRASYEQYF; CDR3nt: TGTGCCAGCAGCCTCCGGGGGATTCGGGACAGGGGGATTAGGGCCTCCTACGAGCAGTACTTC
abundance: few; d_gene: .; j_gene: TRBJ1-2; v_gene: TRBV6-6; CDR3aa: CASSPRQSNYGYTF; CDR3nt: TGTGCCAGCAGTCCGCGACAGTCTAACTATGGCTACACCTTC
abundance: few; d_gene: TRBD1; j_gene: TRBJ1-2; v_gene: TRBV19; CDR3aa: CASSSPGTGGAYGYTF; CDR3nt: TGTGCCAGTAGTAGTCCTGGGACAGGGGGCGCCTACGGCTACACCTTC